These 22 T cell receptor beta chains were all obtained from the same sample, sequenced in a study of human T cells and chemical hapten exposure (dated by TCRdb to about 2021). The time point tag for this specimen amounts to: patch test 1, 2 weeks after DPC sensitization. Read against the paper, the sample's treatment or condition label means: therapeutic diphenylcyclopropenone sensitization with weekly scalp DPC. Receptors were amplified or captured by RACE. Instrument on record: NextSeq 500. The public sequencing data were trimmed at Q25 with fastp and processed into clonotypes with MiXCR by TCRdb, which kept only in-frame beta chains. CDR3 protein sequences are deduplicated, and each keeps its most common genes and DNA. The sample table records about 360,000 distinct CDR3 sequences; around 4.8% of these occur just once. Of the sample, under 3% is held by the ten largest clones. The sequencing used whole blood, collected in connection with sensitization to the hapten diphenylcyclopropenone (DPC). These receptor sequences come from a woman aged 50 to 60 with alopecia areata. Some clones in this sample may be carry-over from other donors' samples.

In this sample, this clonotype turned up many times. The chain has TRBV6-1 and TRBJ1-5, with D perhaps matching TRBD1 (6 bases). Germline assignment: CDR1 MNHNS and CDR2 SASEGT. Trimming left V 6 bases short and J 6 bases short, with 15 bases between. The CDR3 loop spans 14 amino acids. The CDR3: CASSQRQGIQPQHF. The CDR3 DNA sequence: TGTGCCAGCAGCCAAAGGCAGGGGATTCAGCCCCAGCATTTT.

The table lists this clonotype with many counts. The gene calls are TRBV12-3 or TRBV12-4 and TRBJ2-1; the match to TRBD1 covers 7 bases. J was trimmed by 3 bases and V by 3 bases; bases with no gene match: 2. The CDR3 is made up of 14 amino acids. In DNA form, the CDR3 reads TGTGCCAGCAGTTTGGGGACAGTCTACAATGAGCAGTTCTTC. Its protein product is CASSLGTVYNEQFF.

The table lists this clonotype with many counts. The rearrangement uses TRBV6-5 and TRBJ1-1; maybe TRBD1 (6 bases). The germline CDR1 and CDR2 sequences are MNHEY and SVGAGI. The CDR3 length is 14 residues. V was cut by 11 bases and J by 1 base, with 17 bases left in between. As DNA, the CDR3 is TGTGCCGCCCGAACAGGACAGCGGAACACTGAAGCTTTCTTT. This gives the protein CAARTGQRNTEAFF.

About this clonotype itself: This sequence may be a read error, since a much larger clone differs from it by one base. The CDR3 region is CASIGQGDPLCTDTQYF. CDR3 nucleotides: TGTGCCAGTATCGGACAGGGGGACCCCCTTTGCACAGATACGCAGTATTTT. This chain uses TRBV2 with TRBJ2-3; 10 nucleotides agree with TRBD1. There are 17 residues in the CDR3. CDR1 SNHLY and CDR2 FYNNEI come from the germline V gene. V lost 9 bases to trimming and J lost 1 base; unmatched junction nucleotides: 13.

There are many counts of this clonotype. The V call is TRBV19, the J call TRBJ2-7, with D perhaps matching TRBD1 (6 bases). Germline CDR1 and CDR2: LNHDA and SQIVND (reference sequence). Between the trimmed V and J ends, which lost 7 bases and 7 bases, there was a span of 14 bases. The CDR3 length is 12 residues. In nucleotides, the CDR3 is TGTGCCAGTACTCCAGGGGTAGGAGAGCAGTACTTC. The encoded protein is CASTPGVGEQYF.

This clonotype was seen many times. V is TRBV6-5 and J is TRBJ2-1; 7 bases align to TRBD2. This CDR3 region has 16 residues. The V and J ends lost 6 bases and 3 bases, in that order; junction bases with no gene match: 11. Germline V gene sequence: CDR1 MNHEY, CDR2 SVGAGI. The CDR3 coding sequence is TGTGCCAGCAGACCTTTAGCGGGCCCCCTCTACAATGAGCAGTTCTTC. Translated: CASRPLAGPLYNEQFF.

CDR3: CASSGSRTGSREKLFF. In DNA form, the CDR3 reads TGTGCCAGCAGTGGCTCGAGGACAGGGAGTAGGGAAAAACTGTTTTTT. The genes are TRBV28 and TRBJ1-4; 8 nucleotides agree with TRBD1. Germline V CDR1 and CDR2: MDHEN, SYDVKM. This CDR3 has 16 amino acids. V lost 5 bases to trimming and J lost 8 bases; unmatched junction nucleotides: 13.

The V gene is TRBV28, the J gene TRBJ2-1, with D possibly being TRBD2 (6 bases). There are 16 residues in the CDR3. The V end lost 10 bases, the J end lost 5 bases, and 24 bases lay between the germline ends. Germline V gene sequence: CDR1 MDHEN, CDR2 SYDVKM. The CDR3 loop is CATSLSGRHPDNEQFF. The CDR3 DNA reads TGTGCCACCTCCTTAAGTGGGAGGCATCCGGACAATGAGCAGTTCTTC.

The chain recombines TRBV7-9 with TRBJ2-2, with 8 nucleotides matching TRBD2. Germline CDR1 SEHNR, CDR2 FQNEAQ (reference sequence). The CDR3 is 15 residues long. Trimming removed 2 bases from V and 4 bases from J; junction bases left unmatched: 3. In DNA form, the CDR3 reads TGTGCCAGCAGCTTAACAGCGGGGGTCACCGGGGAGCTGTTTTTT. This gives the protein CASSLTAGVTGELFF.

There are many counts of this clonotype. The rearrangement links TRBV6-2 or TRBV6-3 to TRBJ2-7; tentatively, D is TRBD1 (5 bases). Trimming took 0 bases from V and 5 from J, leaving 14 bases between them. In germline, CDR1 is MNHEY, CDR2 SVGEGT. The CDR3 is 15 residues long. CDR3 sequence reads: CASSYSDKTLDEQYF. The CDR3 DNA follows: TGTGCCAGCAGTTACTCGGACAAAACTTTAGACGAGCAGTACTTC.

This clonotype was detected many times. The chain employs TRBV2 and TRBJ2-1; D not resolved. CDR1 and CDR2 (germline): SNHLY, FYNNEI. V was clipped by 4 bases and J by 2 bases, with 9 bases between them. The CDR3 contains 14 residues. The CDR3 protein is CASSGPNAYNEQFF. The CDR3 coding sequence is TGTGCCAGCAGTGGACCAAACGCCTACAATGAGCAGTTCTTC.

About this clonotype: This sequence may be a read error, since a much larger clone differs from it by one base. V is TRBV7-6 and J is TRBJ2-7; no clear D gene. The V and J ends lost 7 bases and 2 bases respectively, with 9 bases between them. The CDR3 length is 12 residues. Looked up from germline, CDR1 is SGHVS and CDR2 is FNYEAQ. The CDR3 region is CASIPDPYEQYF. Here the CDR3 DNA reads TGTGCCAGCATCCCCGACCCCTACGAGCAGTACTTC.

This clonotype was observed a few times. This rearrangement joins TRBV7-7 to TRBJ2-1; no firm D call. V shed 3 bases and J shed 1 base, with 10 bases lying between them. The CDR3 sequence is 15 residues long. Germline loops: CDR1 SSHAT, CDR2 FNYEAQ (reference sequence). The DNA for the CDR3 is TGTGCCAGCAGCTTTCGCGAGTCGTCCTACAATGAGCAGTTCTTC. It translates to CASSFRESSYNEQFF. Full variable domain (rest looked up from reference TRBV7-7 and TRBJ2-1): GAGVSQSPRYKVTKRGQDVTLRCDPISSHATLYWYQQALGQGPEFLTYFNYEAQPDKSGLPSDRFSAERPEGSISTLTIQRTEQRDSAMYRCASSFRESSYNEQFFGPGTRLTVL.

This clonotype was counted many times. The chain uses TRBV5-1 and TRBJ2-5; TRBD2 agrees at 7 bases. The CDR3 is 20 residues long. Germline lookup yields CDR1 SGHRS and CDR2 YFSETQ. The ends lost 0 bases at V and 2 bases at J; junction bases unmatched: 19. The CDR3 reads CASSLGRGGGGATGQETQYF. The CDR3 coding sequence is TGCGCCAGCAGCTTGGGTAGGGGCGGCGGGGGAGCAACCGGGCAAGAGACCCAGTACTTC.

In this sample, this clonotype turned up a few times. This rearrangement joins TRBV7-2 to TRBJ1-2; TRBD1 matches 10 bases. The germline V gene encodes CDR1 SGHTA and CDR2 FQGNSA. This CDR3 has 16 residues. Trimming removed 0 bases from V and 8 bases from J; junction bases left unmatched: 9. The CDR3 DNA follows: TGTGCCAGCAGCTTAGCTACCGGGACAGGGGCTCGCGGCTACACCTTC. Translated, it gives CASSLATGTGARGYTF.

In this sample, this clonotype turned up many times. V usage is TRBV29-1 and J usage is TRBJ2-3, with D unclear. Trimming removed 2 bases at V and 5 bases at J, with 8 bases between. Germline V lookup: CDR1 SQVTM, CDR2 ANQGSEA. The CDR3 runs 12 residues. CDR3: CSVEKGGDTQYF. The CDR3 DNA reads as TGCAGCGTTGAAAAGGGCGGAGATACGCAGTATTTT.

This clonotype has ten or more counts. This sequence joins TRBV9 and TRBJ2-3; 7 bases are a match to TRBD2. From germline, CDR1 is SGDLS and CDR2 YYNGEE. The CDR3 loop spans 17 amino acids. The junction had 17 bases not matched to a gene; V was cut back by 4 bases and J by 6 bases. CDR3 protein: CASSPLGTTEGHDTQYF. The CDR3 DNA reads as TGTGCCAGCAGCCCTCTAGGGACTACGGAGGGTCACGATACGCAGTATTTT.

For this clonotype: A much larger clone sits a single nucleotide away, making a read error possible. The chain uses TRBV12-3 or TRBV12-4 and TRBJ1-5; 7 bases map to TRBD1. The CDR3 runs 15 residues. V lost 6 bases, J lost 9 bases, and 14 bases stayed unmatched. The CDR3 sequence: CASSIVPGGGRPQHF. CDR3 DNA sequence: TGTGCCAGCAGCATCGTCCCAGGGGGAGGCCGGCCCCAGCATTTT.

Only a few counts were recorded for this clonotype. The chain joins TRBV5-6 to TRBJ2-3; D not certain. The CDR3 is 13 residues long. V lost 2 bases and J lost 6, with 10 bases in between. CDR1 is SGHDT and CDR2 is YYEEEE in the germline V gene. CDR3 in DNA: TGTGCCAGCAGCTTAGTGGTGGTGGATACGCAGTATTTT. This sequence encodes CASSLVVVDTQYF.

This clonotype was detected a few times. DNA for the CDR3: TGTGCCAGCAGTGAGCAAGCGGGAGGGCCCTTTTACGAGCAGTACTTC. Translated, it gives CASSEQAGGPFYEQYF. The chain uses TRBV2 and TRBJ2-7; 10 bases map to TRBD2. The CDR3 totals 16 residues. CDR1 is SNHLY and CDR2 is FYNNEI in the germline V gene. With V trimmed by 3 bases and J by 4 bases, 9 bases remained unmatched. Combining the CDR3 with reference TRBV2 and TRBJ2-7 gives the whole variable domain EPEVTQTPSHQVTQMGQEVILRCVPISNHLYFYWYRQILGQKVEFLVSFYNNEISEKSEIFDDQFSVERPDGSNFTLKIRSTKLEDSAMYFCASSEQAGGPFYEQYFGPGTRLTVT.

In its sample, this clonotype was seen a few times. The V and J genes are TRBV13 and TRBJ1-4, with TRBD1 matching over 8 bases. Germline V gene lookup returns CDR1 PRHDT and CDR2 FYEKMQ (reference sequence). The CDR3 totals 15 residues. V lost 2 bases and J lost 3; bases outside the gene matches: 2. The CDR3 DNA reads TGTGCCAGCAGCTTACAGGGGGCGCCTAATGAAAAACTGTTTTTT. It yields the protein CASSLQGAPNEKLFF.

This clonotype has only a few counts. This rearrangement joins TRBV15 to TRBJ2-1, with TRBD1 matching 8 bases. Germline assignment: CDR1 LNHNV and CDR2 YYDKDF (reference sequence). CDR3 length: 14 amino acids. J lost 2 bases, V lost 8 bases, and 5 bases had no gene match. CDR3 sequence: CATERQGPYNEQFF. CDR3 nucleotide sequence: TGTGCCACCGAAAGACAGGGGCCCTACAATGAGCAGTTCTTC.